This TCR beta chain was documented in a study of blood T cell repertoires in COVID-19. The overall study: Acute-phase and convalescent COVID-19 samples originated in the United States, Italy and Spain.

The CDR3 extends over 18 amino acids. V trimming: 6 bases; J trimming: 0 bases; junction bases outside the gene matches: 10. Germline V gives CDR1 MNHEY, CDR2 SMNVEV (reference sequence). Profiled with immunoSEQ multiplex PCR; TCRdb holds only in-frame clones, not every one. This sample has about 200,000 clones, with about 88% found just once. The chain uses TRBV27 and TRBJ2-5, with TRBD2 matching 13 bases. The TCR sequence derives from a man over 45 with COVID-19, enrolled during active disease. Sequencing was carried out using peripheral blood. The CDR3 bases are TGTGCCAGCAGCCCCGGGACTAGCGGGGACCTGTACCAAGAGACCCAGTACTTC. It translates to CASSPGTSGDLYQETQYF.